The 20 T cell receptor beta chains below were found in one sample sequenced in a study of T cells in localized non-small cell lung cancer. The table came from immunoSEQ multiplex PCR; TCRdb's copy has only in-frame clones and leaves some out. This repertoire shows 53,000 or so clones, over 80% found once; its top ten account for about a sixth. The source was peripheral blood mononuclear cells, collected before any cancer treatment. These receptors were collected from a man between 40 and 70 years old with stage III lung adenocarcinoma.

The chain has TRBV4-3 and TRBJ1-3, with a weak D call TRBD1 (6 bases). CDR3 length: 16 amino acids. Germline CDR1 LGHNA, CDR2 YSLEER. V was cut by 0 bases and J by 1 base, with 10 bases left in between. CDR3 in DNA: TGCGCCAGCAGCCAAGAAACAGGGAAATCTGGAAACACCATATATTTT. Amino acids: CASSQETGKSGNTIYF.

CDR3 protein: CAIDDRGDNEQFF. CDR3 coding DNA: TGTGCCATAGACGACAGGGGCGATAATGAGCAGTTCTTC. The V gene is TRBV2, the J gene TRBJ2-1, with TRBD1 matching 8 bases. This CDR3 comprises 13 residues. J was trimmed by 7 bases and V by 10 bases; bases with no gene match: 9. Germline CDR1 is SNHLY and CDR2 is FYNNEI. Filled out from reference TRBV2 and TRBJ2-1, the complete variable domain reads EPEVTQTPSHQVTQMGQEVILRCVPISNHLYFYWYRQILGQKVEFLVSFYNNEISEKSEIFDDQFSVERPDGSNFTLKIRSTKLEDSAMYFCAIDDRGDNEQFFGPGTRLTVL.

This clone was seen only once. CDR3 nucleotide sequence: TGTGCCAGCAGCCGGGGCGGAGGGGAGACCCAGTACTTC. It translates to CASSRGGGETQYF. This chain links TRBV7-2 with TRBJ2-5; possibly TRBD2 for D (6 bases). The germline gives CDR1 SGHTA, CDR2 FQGNSA. Trimming removed 5 bases from V and 5 bases from J, with 12 bases in between. The CDR3 has 13 residues.

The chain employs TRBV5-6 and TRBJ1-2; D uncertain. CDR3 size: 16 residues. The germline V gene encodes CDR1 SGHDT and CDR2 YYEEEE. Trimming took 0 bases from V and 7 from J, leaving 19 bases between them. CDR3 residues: CASSLGVGAMWGGYTF. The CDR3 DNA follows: TGTGCCAGCAGCTTGGGAGTGGGAGCTATGTGGGGTGGCTACACCTTC.

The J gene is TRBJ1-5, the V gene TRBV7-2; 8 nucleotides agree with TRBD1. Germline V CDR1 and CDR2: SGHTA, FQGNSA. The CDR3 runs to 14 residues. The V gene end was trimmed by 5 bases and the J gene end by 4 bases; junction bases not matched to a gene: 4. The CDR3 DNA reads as TGTGCCAGCAGCACCGGACAGGGAAATCAGCCCCAGCATTTT. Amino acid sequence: CASSTGQGNQPQHF.

The CDR3 loop is CASSIGPQAGNEKLFF. The CDR3 DNA reads as TGTGCCAGTAGTATAGGTCCCCAGGCGGGCAATGAAAAACTGTTTTTT. The chain is built from TRBV19 and TRBJ1-4; D is unclear. In germline, CDR1 is LNHDA, CDR2 SQIVND (reference sequence). V was clipped by 1 base and J by 5 bases, with 14 bases between them. CDR3 size: 16 residues.

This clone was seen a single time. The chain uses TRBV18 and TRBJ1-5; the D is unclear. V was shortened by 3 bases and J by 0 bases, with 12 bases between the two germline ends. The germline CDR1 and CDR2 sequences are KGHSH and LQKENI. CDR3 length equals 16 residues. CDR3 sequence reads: CASSPSEGNSNQPQHF. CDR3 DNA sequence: TGTGCCAGCTCACCGAGTGAGGGAAATAGCAATCAGCCCCAGCATTTT. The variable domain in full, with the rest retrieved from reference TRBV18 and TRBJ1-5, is NAGVMQNPRHLVRRRGQEARLRCSPMKGHSHVYWYRQLPEEGLKFMVYLQKENIIDESGMPKERFSAEFPKEGPSILRIQQVVRGDSAAYFCASSPSEGNSNQPQHFGDGTRLSIL.

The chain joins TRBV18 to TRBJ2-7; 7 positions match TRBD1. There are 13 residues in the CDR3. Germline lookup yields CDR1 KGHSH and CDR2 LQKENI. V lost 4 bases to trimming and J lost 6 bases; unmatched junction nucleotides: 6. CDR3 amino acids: CASSRTQGSEQYF. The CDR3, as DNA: TGTGCCAGCTCACGTACACAGGGGAGCGAGCAGTACTTC.

Here the CDR3 DNA reads TGTGCCAGCAGGCTTCAAAGCACCGGGGAGCTGTTTTTT. This sequence encodes CASRLQSTGELFF. This sequence joins TRBV6-4 and TRBJ2-2; D gene uncertain. Germline V gene sequence: CDR1 MRHNA, CDR2 SNTAGT. V lost 6 bases and J lost 4, with 9 bases in between. This CDR3 region has 13 residues.

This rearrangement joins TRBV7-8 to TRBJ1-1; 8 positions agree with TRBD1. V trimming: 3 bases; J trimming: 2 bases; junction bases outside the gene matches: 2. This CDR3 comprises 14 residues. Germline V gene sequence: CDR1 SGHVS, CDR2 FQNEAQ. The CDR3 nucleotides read TGTGCCAGCAGCTTCGGACAGGGAAACACTGAAGCTTTCTTT. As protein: CASSFGQGNTEAFF.

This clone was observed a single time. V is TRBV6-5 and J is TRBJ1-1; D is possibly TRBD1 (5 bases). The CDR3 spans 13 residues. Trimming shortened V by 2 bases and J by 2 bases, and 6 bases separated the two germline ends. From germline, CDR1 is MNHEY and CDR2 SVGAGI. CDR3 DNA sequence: TGTGCCAGCAGTTACCGGGACAACACTGAAGCTTTCTTT. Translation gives CASSYRDNTEAFF.

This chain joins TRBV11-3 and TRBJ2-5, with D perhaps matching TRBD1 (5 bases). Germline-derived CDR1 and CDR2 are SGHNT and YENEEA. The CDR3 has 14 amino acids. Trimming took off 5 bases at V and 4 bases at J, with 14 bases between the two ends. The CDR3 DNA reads TGTGCCAGCAGCCAGGGCCCCCTGGCAGAGACCCAGTACTTC. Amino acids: CASSQGPLAETQYF. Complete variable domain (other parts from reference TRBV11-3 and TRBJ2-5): EAGVVQSPRYKIIEKKQPVAFWCNPISGHNTLYWYLQNLGQGPELLIRYENEEAVDDSQLPKDRFSAERLKGVDSTLKIQPAELGDSAVYLCASSQGPLAETQYFGPGTRLLVL.

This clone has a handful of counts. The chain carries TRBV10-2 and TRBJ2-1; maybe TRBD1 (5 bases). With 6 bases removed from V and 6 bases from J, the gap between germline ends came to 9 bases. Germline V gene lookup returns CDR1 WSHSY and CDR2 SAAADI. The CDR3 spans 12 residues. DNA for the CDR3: TGCGCCAGCAGGCCTGGGGCCAATGAGCAGTTCTTC. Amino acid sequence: CASRPGANEQFF.

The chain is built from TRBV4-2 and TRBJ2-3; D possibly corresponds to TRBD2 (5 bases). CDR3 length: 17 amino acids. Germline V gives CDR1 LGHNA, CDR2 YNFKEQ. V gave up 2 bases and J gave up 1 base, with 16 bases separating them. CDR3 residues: CASSQPTQGGRTDTQYF. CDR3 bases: TGTGCCAGCAGCCAACCGACCCAAGGAGGACGCACAGATACGCAGTATTTT.

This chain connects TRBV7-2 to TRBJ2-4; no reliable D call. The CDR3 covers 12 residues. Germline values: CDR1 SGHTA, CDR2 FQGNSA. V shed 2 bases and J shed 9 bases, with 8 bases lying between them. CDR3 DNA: TGTGCCAGCAGCTTATCTGGGCGCATTCAGTACTTC. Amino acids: CASSLSGRIQYF.

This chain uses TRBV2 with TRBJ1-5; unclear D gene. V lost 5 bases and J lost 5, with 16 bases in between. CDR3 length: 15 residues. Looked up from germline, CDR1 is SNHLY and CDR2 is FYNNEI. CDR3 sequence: CASSPASSLDQPQHF. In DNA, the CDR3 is TGTGCCAGCAGTCCGGCCAGCAGCCTAGATCAGCCCCAGCATTTT.

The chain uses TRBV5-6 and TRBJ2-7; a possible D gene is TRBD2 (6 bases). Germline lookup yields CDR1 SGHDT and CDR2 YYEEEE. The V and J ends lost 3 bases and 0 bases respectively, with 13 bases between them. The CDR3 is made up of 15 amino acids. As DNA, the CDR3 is TGTGCCAGCAGCTCCTTGGGGGGAAGCTCCTACGAGCAGTACTTC. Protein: CASSSLGGSSYEQYF. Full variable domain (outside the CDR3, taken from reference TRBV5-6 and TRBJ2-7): DAGVTQSPTHLIKTRGQQVTLRCSPKSGHDTVSWYQQALGQGPQFIFQYYEEEERQRGNFPDRFSGHQFPNYSSELNVNALLLGDSALYLCASSSLGGSSYEQYFGPGTRLTVT.

The CDR3 coding sequence is TGCGCCAGCAGCCCCCCCGGGGGACCAAACAGGGGCTACACCTTC. Amino acids: CASSPPGGPNRGYTF. V gene TRBV23-1 combines with J gene TRBJ1-2; D may be TRBD1 (5 bases). TRBV23-1 carries the ORF label, with uncertain function. Trimming took 6 bases from V and 8 from J, leaving 22 bases between them. The CDR3 loop spans 15 amino acids.

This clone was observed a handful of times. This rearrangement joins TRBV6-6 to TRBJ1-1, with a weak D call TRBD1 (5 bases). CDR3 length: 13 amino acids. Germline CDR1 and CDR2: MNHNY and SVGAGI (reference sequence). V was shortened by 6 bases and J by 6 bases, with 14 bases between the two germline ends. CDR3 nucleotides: TGTGCCAGCAGATTCCTAGGGACCGCTGAAGCTTTCTTT. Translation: CASRFLGTAEAFF.

CDR3 nucleotides: TGTGCCAGCACCGCCATGTTAGGGGTTAAGGAAAAACTGTTTTTT. The encoded protein is CASTAMLGVKEKLFF. V usage is TRBV6-5 and J usage is TRBJ1-4; perhaps TRBD1 as D (5 bases). The CDR3 length is 15 residues. V lost 7 bases and J 8 bases, leaving 20 bases between the germline ends. The germline CDR1 and CDR2 sequences are MNHEY and SVGAGI.